This T cell receptor beta chain is drawn from a study of identifying expanded T cells in peripheral blood. Using immunoSEQ multiplex PCR, the repertoire was profiled, and TCRdb retains in-frame clones only, with some absent. The table has 120,000 or so clones, 75% to 90% seen once. No infections or other immune events were documented during collection. The clonotype originates from a person aged 18 to 69 in good health. The material sequenced was blood.

In DNA form, the CDR3 reads TGTGCCAGCAGACCAAGGACAGACTATGGCTACACCTTC. Translation: CASRPRTDYGYTF. This chain joins TRBV19 and TRBJ1-2; TRBD1 is a possible D gene (6 bases). The CDR3 length is 13 residues. The V end lost 9 bases, the J end lost 3 bases, and 14 bases lay between the germline ends. Germline V CDR1 and CDR2: LNHDA, SQIVND (reference sequence).